Listed here are 5 T cell receptor beta chains from one sample, sequenced in a study of CD8+CD57+ T cells in acquired aplastic anemia (dated by TCRdb to 2016 to 2019). Expansion of CD8+CD57+ cells had been shown by flow cytometry in the patients chosen for sequencing. The run used an Illumina HiSeq 2000. Profiling of TCR beta VDJ combinations and CDR3 sequences used genomic DNA as the template. Starting from the raw public reads, TCRdb applied fastp trimming at Q25, assembled clones with MiXCR and retained in-frame beta chains. Rows matching on CDR3 protein sequence are summarized as one entry with the most common DNA and genes. A total of 250,000 to 350,000 distinct CDR3 sequences appear in this sample, roughly 59% of them only once. The ten largest clones represent around 1.2% of the sample. The sequencing input was sorted CD4+, CD8+, or CD8+CD57+ T cells (not recorded which) from PBMCs. The source is a human donor with aplastic anemia.

The table lists this clonotype with many counts. This chain connects TRBV19 to TRBJ2-2; TRBD1 is a possible D gene (5 bases). There are 17 residues in the CDR3. Trimming took 3 bases from V and 3 from J, leaving 17 bases between them. CDR1 is LNHDA and CDR2 is SQIVND in the germline V gene (reference sequence). CDR3 protein: CASSIPPTTGYTGELFF. CDR3 coding DNA: TGTGCCAGTAGTATCCCCCCAACAACAGGTTACACCGGGGAGCTGTTTTTT.

Remarks on this clonotype: The germline gene is not matched at one end of the junction; a read error may be the cause. The V and J genes are TRBV19 and TRBJ2-3; possible D gene TRBD2, 6 bases. Per germline, CDR1 LNHDA and CDR2 SQIVND (reference sequence). The CDR3 spans 12 residues. The CDR3 sequence: CASTEGPDTKYF. CDR3 DNA sequence: TGTGCCAGCACGGAGGGACCAGATACGAAGTATTTT.

Ten or more counts support this clonotype. The chain is built from TRBV2 and TRBJ1-3; no reliable D call. Per the germline V gene, CDR1 is SNHLY and CDR2 is FYNNEI. The CDR3 is 17 amino acids. Trimming removed 6 bases at V and 0 bases at J, with 18 bases between. CDR3 bases: TGTGCCAGCAGCCTAAATTACCGGCCTTCCTCTGGAAACACCATATATTTT. This sequence encodes CASSLNYRPSSGNTIYF.

The rearrangement uses TRBV15 and TRBJ1-2; weak D call: TRBD1 (5 bases). V was pared by 3 bases and J by 4 bases, with 12 bases between. Germline V gives CDR1 LNHNV, CDR2 YYDKDF (reference sequence). The CDR3 is 14 amino acids. The CDR3 here is CATSSGDRLYGYTF. The CDR3 DNA reads TGTGCCACCAGCAGCGGGGACCGACTCTATGGCTACACCTTC.

The sample holds many counts of this clonotype. The chain carries TRBV19 and TRBJ2-1; 7 nucleotides align to TRBD2. CDR3 length: 14 residues. With V trimmed by 6 bases and J by 4 bases, 6 bases remained unmatched. Germline V gene data show CDR1 as LNHDA and CDR2 as SQIVND (reference sequence). The CDR3 DNA reads as TGTGCCAGTAGCACCGGGACTACATACAATGAGCAGTTCTTC. It yields the protein CASSTGTTYNEQFF.